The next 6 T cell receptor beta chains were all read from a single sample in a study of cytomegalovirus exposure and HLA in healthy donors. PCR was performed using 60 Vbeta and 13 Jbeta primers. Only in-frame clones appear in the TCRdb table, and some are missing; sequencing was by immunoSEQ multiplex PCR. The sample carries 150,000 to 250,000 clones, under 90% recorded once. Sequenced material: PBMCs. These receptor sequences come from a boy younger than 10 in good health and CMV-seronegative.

CDR3 nucleotide sequence: TGTGCCAGCAGCTTGGACCTAGACTATCCCTACAATGAGCAGTTCTTC. This sequence encodes CASSLDLDYPYNEQFF. The V and J genes are TRBV5-6 and TRBJ2-1; the D gene is possibly TRBD2 (5 bases). This CDR3 contains 16 residues. Trimming left V 0 bases short and J 2 bases short, with 12 bases between. CDR1 and CDR2 (germline): SGHDT, YYEEEE.

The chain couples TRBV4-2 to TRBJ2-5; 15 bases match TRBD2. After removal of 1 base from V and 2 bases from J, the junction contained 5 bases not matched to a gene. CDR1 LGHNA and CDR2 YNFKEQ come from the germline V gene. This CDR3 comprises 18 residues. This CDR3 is CASSQGRTSGGEQETQYF. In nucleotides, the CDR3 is TGTGCCAGCAGCCAAGGAAGGACTAGCGGGGGGGAGCAAGAGACCCAGTACTTC.

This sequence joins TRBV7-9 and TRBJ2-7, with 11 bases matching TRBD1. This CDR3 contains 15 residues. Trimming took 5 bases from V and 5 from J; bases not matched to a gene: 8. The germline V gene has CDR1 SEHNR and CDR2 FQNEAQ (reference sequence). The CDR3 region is CASSLMDRGLHEQYF. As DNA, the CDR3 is TGTGCCAGCAGCCTCATGGACAGGGGGCTCCACGAGCAGTACTTC.

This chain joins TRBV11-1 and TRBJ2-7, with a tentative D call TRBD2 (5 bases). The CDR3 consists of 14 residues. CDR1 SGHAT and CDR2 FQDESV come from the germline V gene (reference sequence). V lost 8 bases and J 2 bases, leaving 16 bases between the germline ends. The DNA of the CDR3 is TGTGCCAGCTCCTCCGGGAATCCCCCCTACGAGCAGTACTTC. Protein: CASSSGNPPYEQYF.

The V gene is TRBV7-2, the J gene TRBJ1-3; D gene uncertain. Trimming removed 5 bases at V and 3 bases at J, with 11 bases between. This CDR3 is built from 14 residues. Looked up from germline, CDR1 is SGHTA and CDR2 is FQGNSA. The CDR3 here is CASSPGRVGNTIYF. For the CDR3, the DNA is TGTGCCAGCAGCCCTGGGAGGGTTGGAAACACCATATATTTT.

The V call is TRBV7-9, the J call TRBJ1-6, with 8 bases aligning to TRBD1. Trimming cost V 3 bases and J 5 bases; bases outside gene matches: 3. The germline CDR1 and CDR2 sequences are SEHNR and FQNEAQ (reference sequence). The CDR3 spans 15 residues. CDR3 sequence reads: CASSLMDRDNSPLHF. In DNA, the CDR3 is TGTGCCAGCAGCTTGATGGACAGGGATAATTCACCCCTCCACTTT.